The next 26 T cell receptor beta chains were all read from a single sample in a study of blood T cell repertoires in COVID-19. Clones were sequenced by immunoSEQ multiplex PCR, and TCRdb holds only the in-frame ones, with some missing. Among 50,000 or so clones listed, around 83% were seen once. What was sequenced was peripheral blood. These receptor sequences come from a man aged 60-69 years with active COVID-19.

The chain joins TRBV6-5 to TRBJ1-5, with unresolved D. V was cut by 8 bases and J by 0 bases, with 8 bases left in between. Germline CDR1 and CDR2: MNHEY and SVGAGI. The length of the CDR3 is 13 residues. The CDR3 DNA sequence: TGTGCCAGCCTCGGTTATAGCAATCAGCCCCAGCATTTT. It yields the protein CASLGYSNQPQHF.

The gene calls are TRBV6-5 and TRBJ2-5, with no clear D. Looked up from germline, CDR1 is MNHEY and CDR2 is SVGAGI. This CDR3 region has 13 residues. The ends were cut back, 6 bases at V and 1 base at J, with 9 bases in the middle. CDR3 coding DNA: TGTGCCAGCAGGGAGACGGTCCAAGAGACCCAGTACTTC. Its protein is CASRETVQETQYF.

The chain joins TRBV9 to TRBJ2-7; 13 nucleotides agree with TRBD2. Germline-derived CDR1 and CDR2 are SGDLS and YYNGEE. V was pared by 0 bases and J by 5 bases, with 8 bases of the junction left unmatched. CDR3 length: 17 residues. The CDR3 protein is CASSVEGLAGRQDEQYF. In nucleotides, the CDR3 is TGTGCCAGCAGCGTAGAGGGACTAGCGGGACGACAGGACGAGCAGTACTTC.

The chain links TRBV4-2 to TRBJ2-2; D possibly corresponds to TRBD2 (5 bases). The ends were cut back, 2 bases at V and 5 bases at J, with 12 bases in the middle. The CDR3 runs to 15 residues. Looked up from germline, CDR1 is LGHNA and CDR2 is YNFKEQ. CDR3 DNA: TGTGCCAGCAGCCAATCTGGGAGTGGGACCGGGGAGCTGTTTTTT. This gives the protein CASSQSGSGTGELFF.

For the CDR3, the DNA is TGTGCCAGCAGCCAAGAGGGTTTTTACACTAACTCCTACAATGAGCAGTTCTTC. Translation gives CASSQEGFYTNSYNEQFF. The chain employs TRBV4-2 and TRBJ2-1, with D hard to call. Per germline, CDR1 LGHNA and CDR2 YNFKEQ. Trimming cost V 0 bases and J 0 bases, with 15 bases left between them. This CDR3 has 18 amino acids.

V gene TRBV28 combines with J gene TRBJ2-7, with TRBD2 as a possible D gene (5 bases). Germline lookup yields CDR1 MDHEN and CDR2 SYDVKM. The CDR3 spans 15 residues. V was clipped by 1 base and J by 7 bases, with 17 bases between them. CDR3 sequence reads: CASSLFPRGSYEQYF. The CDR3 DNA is TGTGCCAGCAGTTTATTCCCCCGAGGGAGTTATGAGCAGTACTTC.

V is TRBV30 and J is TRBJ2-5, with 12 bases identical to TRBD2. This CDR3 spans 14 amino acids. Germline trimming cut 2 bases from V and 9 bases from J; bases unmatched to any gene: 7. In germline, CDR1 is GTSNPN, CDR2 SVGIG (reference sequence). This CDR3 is CAWSLAGGIESQYF. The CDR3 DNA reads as TGTGCCTGGAGTCTAGCGGGGGGGATTGAGTCCCAGTACTTC. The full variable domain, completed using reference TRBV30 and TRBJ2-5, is SQTIHQWPATLVQPVGSPLSLECTVEGTSNPNLYWYRQAAGRGLQLLFYSVGIGQISSEVPQNLSASRPQDRQFILSSKKLLLSDSGFYLCAWSLAGGIESQYFGPGTRLLVL.

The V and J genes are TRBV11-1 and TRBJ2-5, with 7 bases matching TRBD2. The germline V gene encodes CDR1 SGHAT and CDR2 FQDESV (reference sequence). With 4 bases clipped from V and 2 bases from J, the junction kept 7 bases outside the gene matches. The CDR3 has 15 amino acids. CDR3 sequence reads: CASSSRRTSQETQYF. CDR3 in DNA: TGTGCCAGCAGCTCTAGAAGGACTAGTCAAGAGACCCAGTACTTC.

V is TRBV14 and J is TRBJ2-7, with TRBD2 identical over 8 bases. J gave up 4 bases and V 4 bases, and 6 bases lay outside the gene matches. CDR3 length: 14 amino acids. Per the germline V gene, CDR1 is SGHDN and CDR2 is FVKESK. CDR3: CASSPSGGAYEQYF. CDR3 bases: TGTGCCAGCAGCCCGTCGGGGGGGGCTTACGAGCAGTACTTC. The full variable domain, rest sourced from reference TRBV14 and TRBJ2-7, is EAGVTQFPSHSVIEKGQTVTLRCDPISGHDNLYWYRRVMGKEIKFLLHFVKESKQDESGMPNNRFLAERTGGTYSTLKVQPAELEDSGVYFCASSPSGGAYEQYFGPGTRLTVT.

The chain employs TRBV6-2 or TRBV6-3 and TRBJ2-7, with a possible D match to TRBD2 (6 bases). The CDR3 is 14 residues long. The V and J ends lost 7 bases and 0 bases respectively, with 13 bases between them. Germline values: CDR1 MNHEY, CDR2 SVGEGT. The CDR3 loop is CASTPRRDSYEQYF. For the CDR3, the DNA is TGTGCCAGCACCCCCAGGCGGGACTCCTACGAGCAGTACTTC.

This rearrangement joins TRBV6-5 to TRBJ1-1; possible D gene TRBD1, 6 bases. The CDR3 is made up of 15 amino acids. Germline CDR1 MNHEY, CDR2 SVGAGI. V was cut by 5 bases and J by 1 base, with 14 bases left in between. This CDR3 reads CASSNRLTGNTEAFF. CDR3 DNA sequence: TGTGCCAGCAGTAACCGGCTGACAGGGAACACTGAAGCTTTCTTT.

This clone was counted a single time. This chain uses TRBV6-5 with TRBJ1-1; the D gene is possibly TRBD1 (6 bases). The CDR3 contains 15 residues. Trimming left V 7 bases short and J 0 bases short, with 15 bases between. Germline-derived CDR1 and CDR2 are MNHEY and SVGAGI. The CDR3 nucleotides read TGTGCCAGCAAGCATATGACAGGAGTGAACACTGAAGCTTTCTTT. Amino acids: CASKHMTGVNTEAFF.

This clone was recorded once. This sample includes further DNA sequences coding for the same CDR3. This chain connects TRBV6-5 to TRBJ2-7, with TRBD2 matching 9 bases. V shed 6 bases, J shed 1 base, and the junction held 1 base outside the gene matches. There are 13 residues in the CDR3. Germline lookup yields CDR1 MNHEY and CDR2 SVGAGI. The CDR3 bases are TGTGCCAGCAGGGCGGGGGGGTCCTACGAGCAGTACTTC. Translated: CASRAGGSYEQYF.

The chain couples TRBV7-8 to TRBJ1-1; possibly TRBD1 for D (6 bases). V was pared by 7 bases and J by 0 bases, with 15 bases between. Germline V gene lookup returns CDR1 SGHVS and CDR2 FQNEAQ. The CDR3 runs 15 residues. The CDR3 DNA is TGTGCCAGCACGGGTAGGGGGGGCCTGAACACTGAAGCTTTCTTT. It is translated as CASTGRGGLNTEAFF. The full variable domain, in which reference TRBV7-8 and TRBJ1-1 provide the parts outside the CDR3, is GAGVSQSPRYKVAKRGQDVALRCDPISGHVSLFWYQQALGQGPEFLTYFQNEAQLDKSGLPSDRFFAERPEGSVSTLKIQRTQQEDSAVYLCASTGRGGLNTEAFFGQGTRLTVV.

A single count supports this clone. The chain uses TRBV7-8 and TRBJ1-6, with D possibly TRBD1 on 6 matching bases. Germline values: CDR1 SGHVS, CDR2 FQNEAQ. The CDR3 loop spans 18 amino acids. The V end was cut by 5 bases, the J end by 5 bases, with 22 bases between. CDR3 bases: TGTGCCAGCAGCCACGGGCTTTCCCGGGGGGCCAATAATTCACCCCTCCACTTT. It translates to CASSHGLSRGANNSPLHF.

The DNA for the CDR3 is TGTGCCAGCAGCTGGGGGGGGACCTCCACCTACGAGCAGTACTTC. It translates to CASSWGGTSTYEQYF. The chain couples TRBV7-9 to TRBJ2-7; 7 positions agree with TRBD2. The CDR3 covers 15 residues. In germline, CDR1 is SEHNR, CDR2 FQNEAQ (reference sequence). With 4 bases clipped from V and 2 bases from J, the junction kept 8 bases outside the gene matches.

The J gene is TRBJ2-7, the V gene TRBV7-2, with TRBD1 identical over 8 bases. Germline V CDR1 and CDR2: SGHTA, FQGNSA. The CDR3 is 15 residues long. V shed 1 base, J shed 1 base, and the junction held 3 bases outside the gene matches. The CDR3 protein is CASSLGRQGSYEQYF. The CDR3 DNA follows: TGTGCCAGCAGCTTAGGTCGACAGGGGTCCTACGAGCAGTACTTC.

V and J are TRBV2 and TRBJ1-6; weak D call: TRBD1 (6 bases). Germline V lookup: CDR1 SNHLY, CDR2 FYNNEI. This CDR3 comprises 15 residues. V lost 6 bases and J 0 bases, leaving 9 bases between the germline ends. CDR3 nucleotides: TGTGCCAGCAGGGCACAGGGCTCCTATAATTCACCCCTCCACTTT. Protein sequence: CASRAQGSYNSPLHF.

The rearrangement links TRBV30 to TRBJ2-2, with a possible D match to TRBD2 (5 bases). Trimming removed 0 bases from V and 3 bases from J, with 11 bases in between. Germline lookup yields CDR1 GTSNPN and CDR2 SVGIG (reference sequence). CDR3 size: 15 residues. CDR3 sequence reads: CAWSVRQRDTGELFF. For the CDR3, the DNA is TGTGCCTGGAGTGTACGGCAGAGGGACACCGGGGAGCTGTTTTTT.

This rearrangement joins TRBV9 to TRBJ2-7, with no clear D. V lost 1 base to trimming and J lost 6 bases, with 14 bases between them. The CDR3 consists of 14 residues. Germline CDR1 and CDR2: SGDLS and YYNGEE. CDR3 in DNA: TGTGCCAGCAGCGTATCGAATGGTTTCGGCGAGCAGTACTTC. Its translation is CASSVSNGFGEQYF.

The CDR3 DNA is TGTGCCAGCAGAGACCACCCAGGGAGCACAGATACGCAGTATTTT. This translates into CASRDHPGSTDTQYF. This chain links TRBV28 with TRBJ2-3, with D possibly TRBD1 on 5 matching bases. The germline CDR1 and CDR2 sequences are MDHEN and SYDVKM. The CDR3 length is 15 residues. V was clipped by 6 bases and J by 0 bases, with 13 bases between them.

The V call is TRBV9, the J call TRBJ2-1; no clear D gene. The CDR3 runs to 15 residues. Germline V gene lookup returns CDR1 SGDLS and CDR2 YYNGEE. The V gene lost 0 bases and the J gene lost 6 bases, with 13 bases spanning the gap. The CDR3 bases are TGTGCCAGCAGCGTAGGAACTGAGAACTTCAATGAGCAGTTCTTC. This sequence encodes CASSVGTENFNEQFF.

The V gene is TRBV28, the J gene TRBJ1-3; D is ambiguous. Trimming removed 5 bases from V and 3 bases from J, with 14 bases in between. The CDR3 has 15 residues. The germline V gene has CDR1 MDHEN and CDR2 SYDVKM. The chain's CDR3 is CASSRPGGRGNTIYF. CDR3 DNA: TGTGCCAGCAGTAGACCGGGAGGCCGTGGAAACACCATATATTTT. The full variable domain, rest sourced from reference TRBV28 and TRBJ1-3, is DVKVTQSSRYLVKRTGEKVFLECVQDMDHENMFWYRQDPGLGLRLIYFSYDVKMKEKGDIPEGYSVSREKKERFSLILESASTNQTSMYLCASSRPGGRGNTIYFGEGSWLTVV.

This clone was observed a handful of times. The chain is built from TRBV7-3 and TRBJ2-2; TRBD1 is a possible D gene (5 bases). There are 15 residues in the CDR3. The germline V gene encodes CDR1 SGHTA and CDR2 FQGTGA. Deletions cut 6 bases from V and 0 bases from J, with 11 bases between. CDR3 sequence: CASRSAGTNTGELFF. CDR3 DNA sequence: TGTGCCAGCAGATCCGCAGGGACGAACACCGGGGAGCTGTTTTTT.

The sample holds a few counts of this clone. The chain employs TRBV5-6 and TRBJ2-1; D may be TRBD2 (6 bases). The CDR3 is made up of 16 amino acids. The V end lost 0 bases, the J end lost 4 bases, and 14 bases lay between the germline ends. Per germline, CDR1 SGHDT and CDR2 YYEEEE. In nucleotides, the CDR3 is TGTGCCAGCAGCTTGGTGGAGGGGCTAGCTTACAATGAGCAGTTCTTC. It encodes CASSLVEGLAYNEQFF.

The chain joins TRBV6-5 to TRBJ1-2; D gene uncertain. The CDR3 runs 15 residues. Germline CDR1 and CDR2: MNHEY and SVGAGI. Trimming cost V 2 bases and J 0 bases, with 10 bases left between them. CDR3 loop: CASSYAVTTNYGYTF. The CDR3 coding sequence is TGTGCCAGCAGTTACGCAGTCACTACTAACTATGGCTACACCTTC.